This T cell receptor (beta chain) was identified in a study of blood T cell repertoires in COVID-19. Study-wide context: PBMCs, B-cell-depleted T cells, or T cells were the source of the cDNA or gDNA that made up the material.

Followed over time, Seattle patients had been enrolled while infection was active. Per the authors' pipeline: The assay estimated nucleated cells by amplifying reference gene primers. The table came from immunoSEQ multiplex PCR; TCRdb's copy has only in-frame clones and leaves some out. V and J calls and clone size follow that table, whereas D and trimming were derived from the DNA. The top ten hold roughly 6.7% of the sample, which has hundreds of thousands of clones, around 88% seen once. The length of the CDR3 is 15 residues. Germline V gene data show CDR1 as SGHTA and CDR2 as FQGNSA. Trimming took 2 bases from V and 7 from J; bases not matched to a gene: 7.

The origin of this receptor is a woman in her 30s with COVID-19, enrolled during active disease. The sequenced sample was peripheral blood. This chain links TRBV7-2 with TRBJ1-2, with 10 bases aligning to TRBD1. CDR3 bases: TGTGCCAGCAGCTTAAACCGGGACAGGGGATTTGGCTACACCTTC. Its translation is CASSLNRDRGFGYTF. The full variable domain, in which reference TRBV7-2 and TRBJ1-2 provide the parts outside the CDR3, is GAGVSQSPSNKVTEKGKDVELRCDPISGHTALYWYRQSLGQGLEFLIYFQGNSAPDKSGLPSDRFSAERTGGSVSTLTIQRTQQEDSAVYLCASSLNRDRGFGYTFGSGTRLTVV.